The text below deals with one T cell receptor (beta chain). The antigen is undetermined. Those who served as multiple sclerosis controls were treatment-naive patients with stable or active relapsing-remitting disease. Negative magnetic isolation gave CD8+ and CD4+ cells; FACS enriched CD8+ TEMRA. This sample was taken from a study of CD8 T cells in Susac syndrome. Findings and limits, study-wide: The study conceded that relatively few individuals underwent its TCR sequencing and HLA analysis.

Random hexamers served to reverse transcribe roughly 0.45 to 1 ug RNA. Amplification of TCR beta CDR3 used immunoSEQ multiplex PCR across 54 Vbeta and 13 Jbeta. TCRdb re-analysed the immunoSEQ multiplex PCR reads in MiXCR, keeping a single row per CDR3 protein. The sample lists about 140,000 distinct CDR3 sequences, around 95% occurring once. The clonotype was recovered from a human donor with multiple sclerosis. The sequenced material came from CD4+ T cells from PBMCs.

The CDR3 nucleotides read TGTGCCAGCAGTTCCCCGGGGCAGCCCCAGCATTTT. It is translated as CASSSPGQPQHF. V gene TRBV28 combines with J gene TRBJ1-5; D gene unclear. V lost 4 bases to trimming and J lost 7 bases, with 8 bases between them. CDR1 MDHEN and CDR2 SYDVKM come from the germline V gene. The CDR3 is made up of 12 amino acids. The full variable domain, in which reference TRBV28 and TRBJ1-5 provide the parts outside the CDR3, is DVKVTQSSRYLVKRTGEKVFLECVQDMDHENMFWYRQDPGLGLRLIYFSYDVKMKEKGDIPEGYSVSREKKERFSLILESASTNQTSMYLCASSSPGQPQHFGDGTRLSIL.